This record concerns one T cell receptor beta chain sequence. Produced via immunoSEQ multiplex PCR; TCRdb's table is partial and in-frame only. The data contain 55,000 to 80,000 clones, about 88% of them singletons. The data belong to a study of blood T cell repertoires in COVID-19. The source of this sequence is a man over 45 with active COVID-19. The sample comprised peripheral blood.

CDR3 in DNA: TGCGCCAGCAGCGAAGACAGTTATGGCTACACCTTC. Its protein is CASSEDSYGYTF. The V gene is TRBV5-1, the J gene TRBJ1-2, with a weak D call TRBD1 (5 bases). Germline values: CDR1 SGHRS, CDR2 YFSETQ. The ends were cut back, 4 bases at V and 5 bases at J, with 9 bases in the middle. The length of the CDR3 is 12 residues. The whole variable domain, remainder taken from reference TRBV5-1 and TRBJ1-2, is KAGVTQTPRYLIKTRGQQVTLSCSPISGHRSVSWYQQTPGQGLQFLFEYFSETQRNKGNFPGRFSGRQFSNSRSEMNVSTLELGDSALYLCASSEDSYGYTFGSGTRLTVV.